This record covers a single T cell receptor (beta chain). The sample belongs to a study of T cells in Graves' hyperthyroidism and ophthalmopathy. There were TCR beta CDR3 regions amplified from RNA transcripts. Initially, a first-round RT-PCR of the TCR CDR3 employed the HTBI primer set. Each CDR3 protein gets one entry after TCRdb re-called the multiplex PCR reads with MiXCR. The sample contains 340,000 or so distinct CDR3 sequences, around 16% of which appear only once. Uncontrolled infection, other autoimmune disease, pregnancy or lactation disqualified patients from enrolment. The germline V gene has CDR1 MNHNS and CDR2 SASEGT. V lost 6 bases and J 8 bases, leaving 17 bases between the germline ends. The length of the CDR3 is 14 residues.

This receptor was identified in a man aged 25-45 years with Graves' hyperthyroidism. The chain is built from TRBV6-1 and TRBJ2-1; the D is unclear. Sequencing was performed on blood. The CDR3 loop is CASSLVFYVDEQFF. DNA of the CDR3: TGTGCCAGCAGCCTAGTCTTTTACGTCGATGAGCAGTTCTTC.